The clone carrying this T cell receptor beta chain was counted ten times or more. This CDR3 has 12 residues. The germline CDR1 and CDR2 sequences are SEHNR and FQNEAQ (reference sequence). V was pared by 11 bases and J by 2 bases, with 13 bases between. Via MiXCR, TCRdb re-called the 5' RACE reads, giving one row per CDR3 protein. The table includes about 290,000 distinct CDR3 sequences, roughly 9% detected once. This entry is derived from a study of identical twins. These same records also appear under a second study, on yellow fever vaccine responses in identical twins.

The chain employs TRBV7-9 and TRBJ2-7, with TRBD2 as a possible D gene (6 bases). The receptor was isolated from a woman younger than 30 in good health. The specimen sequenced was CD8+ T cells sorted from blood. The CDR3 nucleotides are TGTGCCGGGGGGAACAGCCCCTACGAGCAGTACTTC. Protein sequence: CAGGNSPYEQYF.